The rows below give T cell receptor beta chains drawn from one sample of a study of cytomegalovirus exposure and HLA in healthy donors. Profiling relied on immunoSEQ multiplex PCR, and the TCRdb table lists in-frame clones only, not all of them. The table lists about 150,000 clones, roughly 77% of them singletons. Material for sequencing was PBMCs. These receptors were obtained from a woman aged 45-59 years in good health and CMV-seropositive. Both conserved end residues are part of each CDR3. A D gene is named only where the DNA matches it firmly. Expanded clones get a size class; other rows say once, few or many, or leave the size out.

d_call	v_call	j_call	clone_size	cdr3_aa	cdr3_nt
TRBD1	TRBV28	TRBJ2-2	.	CASRWTRGTGGTGELFF	TGTGCCAGCAGATGGACGCGTGGGACAGGGGGCACCGGGGAGCTGTTTTTT
.	TRBV11-2	TRBJ2-1	.	CASSLDQRDEQFF	TGTGCCAGCAGCTTAGATCAGCGGGATGAGCAGTTCTTC
.	TRBV6-5	TRBJ2-7	.	CASSSMTASYEQYF	TGTGCCAGCAGTTCCATGACAGCTTCCTACGAGCAGTACTTC
.	TRBV7-6	TRBJ1-1	few	CASSFGDGNTEAFF	TGTGCCAGCAGCTTCGGGGATGGAAACACTGAAGCTTTCTTT
TRBD1	TRBV5-1	TRBJ2-2	.	CASSLLGQGATGELFF	TGCGCCAGCAGCTTGCTCGGACAGGGAGCCACCGGGGAGCTGTTTTTT
.	TRBV5-4	TRBJ2-3	.	CASRREGPDTQYF	TGTGCCAGCAGGCGGGAAGGTCCAGATACGCAGTATTTT
TRBD1	TRBV5-6	TRBJ2-1	.	CASSSGQGPSRFF	TGTGCCAGCAGCTCCGGACAGGGCCCTAGCCGGTTCTTC
.	TRBV9	TRBJ1-6	.	CASSDQRLGNSPLHF	TGTGCCAGCAGCGATCAGAGGCTTGGGAATTCACCCCTCCACTTT
TRBD1	TRBV7-9	TRBJ2-7	.	CASSLGQGFYEQYF	TGTGCCAGCAGCTTAGGACAGGGCTTCTACGAGCAGTACTTC
TRBD1	TRBV30	TRBJ1-1	once	CAWTDRRNTEAFF	TGTGCCTGGACGGACAGGAGGAACACTGAAGCTTTCTTT
TRBD2	TRBV28	TRBJ2-2	.	CASTPLGGFPGELFF	TGTGCCAGCACTCCGCTGGGGGGGTTCCCCGGGGAGCTGTTTTTT
.	TRBV19	TRBJ1-2	.	CASSIVLFSDGYTF	TGTGCCAGTAGTATAGTTCTCTTCTCGGATGGCTACACCTTC
TRBD2	TRBV4-3	TRBJ2-3	.	CASSQDRSRGASGRGTQYF	TGCGCCAGCAGCCAAGATCGCTCCCGCGGGGCTAGCGGGAGAGGTACGCAGTATTTT
.	TRBV2	TRBJ2-7	once	CASSQGHYEQYF	TGTGCCAGCAGTCAGGGTCATTACGAGCAGTACTTC
.	TRBV7-2	TRBJ2-7	.	CASSQGREQYF	TGTGCCAGCAGCCAAGGGAGAGAGCAGTACTTC
.	TRBV2	TRBJ1-1	once	CASSEGHPNTEAFF	TGTGCCAGCAGTGAGGGACACCCGAACACTGAAGCTTTCTTT
.	TRBV28	TRBJ2-7	.	CASRLSGSAYEQYF	TGTGCCAGCAGACTTAGCGGAAGTGCCTACGAGCAGTACTTC
.	TRBV6-5	TRBJ2-7	few	CASSPTLNYEQYF	TGTGCCAGCAGTCCCACTCTCAACTACGAGCAGTACTTC
.	TRBV2	TRBJ1-3	.	CASSETRVPGNTIYF	TGTGCCAGCAGTGAAACGAGGGTCCCTGGAAACACCATATATTTT
TRBD2	TRBV19	TRBJ2-3	once	CASSARLAGPTDTQYF	TGTGCCAGTAGTGCTCGACTAGCGGGGCCCACAGATACGCAGTATTTT
TRBD1	TRBV6-5	TRBJ2-1	.	CASTNSRTGNEQFF	TGTGCCAGCACTAACTCTCGGACAGGGAATGAGCAGTTCTTC
TRBD1	TRBV11-2	TRBJ1-4	.	CASRLTGANEKLFF	TGTGCCAGCAGATTGACAGGGGCGAATGAAAAACTGTTTTTT
.	TRBV7-9	TRBJ1-4	.	CASTSRGVSTNEKLFF	TGTGCCAGCACCTCCCGGGGGGTTTCTACTAATGAAAAACTGTTTTTT
.	TRBV5-1	TRBJ2-3	few	CASGRGSYTDTQYF	TGCGCCAGCGGTAGGGGCTCCTACACAGATACGCAGTATTTT